These 14 T cell receptor beta chains came from one sample sequenced in a study of CD8+CD57+ T cells in acquired aplastic anemia. Genomic DNA, serving as template, underwent TCR beta VDJ and CDR3 profiling. TCRdb used MiXCR to reprocess the reads, holding one entry per CDR3 protein. The sample yields about 420,000 distinct CDR3 sequences, 65% to 80% seen once. Material: sorted CD4+, CD8+, or CD8+CD57+ T cells (not recorded which) from PBMCs. Receptors originate from a human donor in good health, serving as a control.

This chain links TRBV12-3 or TRBV12-4 with TRBJ2-7; TRBD1 aligns across 9 bases. This CDR3 comprises 14 residues. V was pared by 5 bases and J by 5 bases, with 7 bases of the junction left unmatched. CDR3 DNA: TGTGCCAGCAGTCTCCGGGACAGGGTCAACGAGCAGTACTTC. The encoded protein is CASSLRDRVNEQYF.

The J gene is TRBJ1-5, the V gene TRBV9; D gene unclear. V lost 6 bases to trimming and J lost 4 bases, with 17 bases between them. Per the germline V gene, CDR1 is SGDLS and CDR2 is YYNGEE. This CDR3 contains 15 residues. For the CDR3, the DNA is TGTGCCAGCACAGCCTGGCGAGGGAGAAATCAGCCCCAGCATTTT. This codes for CASTAWRGRNQPQHF.

This clonotype was observed a few times. The gene calls are TRBV7-7 and TRBJ2-1; 7 bases are a match to TRBD1. The CDR3 extends over 13 amino acids. Germline-derived CDR1 and CDR2 are SSHAT and FNYEAQ (reference sequence). Written as DNA, the CDR3 is TGTGCTAGACAGGGCCTGACCTACAATGAGCAGTTCTTC. This gives the protein CARQGLTYNEQFF.

The chain employs TRBV9 and TRBJ1-2; D is ambiguous. This CDR3 comprises 14 residues. V lost 4 bases and J 4 bases, leaving 14 bases between the germline ends. Germline V gene lookup returns CDR1 SGDLS and CDR2 YYNGEE. The CDR3 loop is CASSRALSSYGYTF. In DNA, the CDR3 is TGTGCCAGCAGCCGGGCCTTAAGTAGCTATGGCTACACCTTC.

V and J are TRBV20-1 and TRBJ1-2, with D possibly being TRBD1 (5 bases). The germline CDR1 and CDR2 sequences are DFQATT and SNEGSKA (reference sequence). The CDR3 contains 12 residues. V was shortened by 2 bases and J by 7 bases, with 11 bases between the two germline ends. In DNA form, the CDR3 reads TGCAGTGCTAGAACAGGTGTGGTTGGCTACACCTTC. Protein: CSARTGVVGYTF.

V and J are TRBV7-8 and TRBJ2-2; 7 bases map to TRBD2. CDR3 size: 15 residues. V was pared by 4 bases and J by 17 bases, with 19 bases of the junction left unmatched. Germline V gene lookup returns CDR1 SGHVS and CDR2 FQNEAQ. CDR3 in DNA: TGTGCCAGCAGCTCCGGGGGAGGGCCCAAACGGGGCCTCTTTTTT. This codes for CASSSGGGPKRGLFF.

The chain combines TRBV15 with TRBJ1-2; tentative D call: TRBD1 (6 bases). The V end was cut by 0 bases, the J end by 8 bases, with 13 bases between. The CDR3 is made up of 14 amino acids. CDR1 and CDR2 (germline): LNHNV, YYDKDF (reference sequence). CDR3 bases: TGTGCCACCAGCAGAGATCAAACAGGGTACGGCTACACCTTC. Translated: CATSRDQTGYGYTF.

The J gene is TRBJ2-3, the V gene TRBV10-2, with D perhaps given as TRBD1 or TRBD2 (7 bases each). The J call is in doubt because the DNA end fits TRBJ2-7 better. The CDR3 is made up of 16 amino acids. The germline CDR1 and CDR2 sequences are WSHSY and SAAADI. The CDR3 protein is CASSGVRRGGKETQYF. CDR3 coding DNA: TGCGCCAGCAGTGGTGTCCGCAGGGGGGGCAAAGAGACGCAGTACTTC.

This clonotype was observed a handful of times. The chain links TRBV20-1 to TRBJ2-4, with 12 bases identical to TRBD2. The CDR3 loop spans 15 amino acids. After removal of 5 bases from V and 8 bases from J, the junction contained 10 bases not matched to a gene. Germline V gives CDR1 DFQATT, CDR2 SNEGSKA (reference sequence). CDR3 sequence: CSAGASGGAMDIQYF. CDR3 coding DNA: TGCAGTGCTGGGGCTAGCGGGGGGGCTATGGACATTCAGTACTTC.

Regarding this clonotype: One junction end disagrees with the germline gene, perhaps due to a read error. The rearrangement links TRBV7-9 to TRBJ2-2, with D possibly being TRBD1 or TRBD2 (5 bases each). The J call may be wrong; the DNA end is better matched by TRBJ2-3. The CDR3 spans 14 residues. Germline CDR1 SEHNR, CDR2 FQNEAQ (reference sequence). This CDR3 reads CASSLTGTTETQYF. The CDR3 nucleotides read TGTGCCAGCAGCTTAACGGGGACCACAGAGACGCAGTATTTT.

This clonotype has only a few counts. This rearrangement joins TRBV20-1 to TRBJ2-7, with TRBD2 matching over 10 bases. The CDR3 is 15 amino acids. J was trimmed by 1 base and V by 6 bases; bases with no gene match: 9. Germline CDR1 DFQATT, CDR2 SNEGSKA (reference sequence). CDR3 sequence reads: CSAEGSGGASYEQYF. In nucleotides, the CDR3 is TGCAGTGCCGAGGGGAGCGGGGGGGCGTCCTACGAGCAGTACTTC.

CDR3 sequence: CASSIGGNSLEQYF. DNA of the CDR3: TGTGCCAGCAGCATAGGTGGGAATAGTCTCGAGCAGTACTTC. The chain joins TRBV7-9 to TRBJ2-7, with D unclear. The CDR3 totals 14 residues. V lost 5 bases, J lost 6 bases, and 17 bases lay in between. Germline V gives CDR1 SEHNR, CDR2 FQNEAQ (reference sequence).

The chain employs TRBV20-1 and TRBJ2-7; a possible D gene is TRBD2 (5 bases). Germline V CDR1 and CDR2: DFQATT, SNEGSKA (reference sequence). The CDR3 length is 16 residues. V lost 6 bases to trimming and J lost 4 bases, with 25 bases between them. The CDR3 DNA sequence: TGCAGTGCCAGTGTCGGGGTGCAACGGACTGGGTACGAGCAGTACTTC. Its translation is CSASVGVQRTGYEQYF.

As concerns this clonotype: In this CDR3 the conserved last residue, phenylalanine or tryptophan, is missing, so a read error is likely. V is TRBV7-9 and J is TRBJ2-7; TRBD1 aligns across 8 bases. V lost 3 bases and J lost 3; bases outside the gene matches: 4. Germline V gene sequence: CDR1 SEHNR, CDR2 FQNEAQ (reference sequence). The CDR3 is made up of 14 amino acids. The CDR3 here is CASSLGRGLYEQYL. CDR3 sequence (DNA): TGTGCCAGCAGCTTGGGCAGGGGGCTCTACGAGCAGTACCTC.